The source of this T cell receptor (beta chain) is a study of T cells in Graves' hyperthyroidism and ophthalmopathy. CDR1 SGHAT and CDR2 FQNNGV come from the germline V gene. This CDR3 is built from 16 residues. The J segment lost 4 bases and the V segment lost 5 bases, leaving 11 bases of the junction unmatched. Amplification of TCR beta CDR3 regions was performed using RNA transcripts as template. First-round RT-PCR of the TCR CDR3 relied on the HTBI primer set. Each CDR3 protein gets one entry after TCRdb re-called the multiplex PCR reads with MiXCR. The table has about 560,000 distinct CDR3 sequences, 16% seen once. This clonotype was recorded many times.

Input material: blood. The receptor comes from a woman younger than 30 with Graves' hyperthyroidism. V usage is TRBV11-2 and J usage is TRBJ1-1; 9 bases line up with TRBD1. CDR3 coding DNA: TGTGCCAGCAGCACATTACCCGGACAGGGGCGCACTGAAGCTTTCTTT. Translated, it gives CASSTLPGQGRTEAFF.